Each of the 11 T cell receptor beta chains below was sequenced from the same sample in a study of response to subunit inactivated influenza vaccine. TCRdb independently ran MiXCR on the RT-PCR reads; one entry per CDR3 protein. The table lists about 700,000 distinct CDR3 sequences, 11% to 15% of them singletons, with around 6.5% in the top ten. The sample was PBMCs from blood, taken about 14 days before vaccination. All receptors come from a man aged 45-60 years who received an inactivated influenza vaccine.

The genes are TRBV5-5 and TRBJ2-5; maybe TRBD1 (5 bases). The CDR3 length is 15 residues. Germline V gene lookup returns CDR1 SGHKS and CDR2 YYEKEE (reference sequence). V was pared by 2 bases and J by 1 base, with 12 bases between. CDR3 amino acids: CASSFAGSFQETQYF. CDR3 DNA: TGTGCCAGCAGCTTCGCAGGGTCTTTCCAAGAGACCCAGTACTTC.

This clonotype was seen more than once but under ten times. The V gene is TRBV29-1, the J gene TRBJ2-5; D could derive from TRBD1 or TRBD2 (7 bases each). CDR1 is SQVTM and CDR2 is ANQGSEA in the germline V gene. V was cut by 4 bases and J by 5 bases, with 14 bases left in between. The CDR3 is 13 residues long. The CDR3 DNA sequence: TGCAGCGTTGGCCAGGGGGGGACGGAGACCCAGTACTTC. Its protein is CSVGQGGTETQYF.

This clonotype showed up just a few times. The genes are TRBV28 and TRBJ1-2; 8 bases match TRBD1. Germline values: CDR1 MDHEN, CDR2 SYDVKM. V trimming: 6 bases; J trimming: 4 bases; junction bases outside the gene matches: 7. The CDR3 runs to 14 residues. In DNA, the CDR3 is TGTGCCAGCAGAGGACAGGGTCATATCTATGGCTACACCTTC. It encodes CASRGQGHIYGYTF.

This clonotype was recorded a few times. The CDR3 here is CASSSQGARPQPQHF. CDR3 in DNA: TGTGCCAGCAGCTCACAGGGGGCTAGGCCTCAGCCCCAGCATTTT. V is TRBV6-1 and J is TRBJ1-5, with 9 bases aligning to TRBD1. Germline CDR1 and CDR2: MNHNS and SASEGT. The CDR3 totals 15 residues. With 6 bases clipped from V and 6 bases from J, the junction kept 9 bases outside the gene matches.

This clonotype appeared a few times. As DNA, the CDR3 is TGCGCCAGCAGCTCGGCTAGGGGGACAGGGTCCTACGAGCAGTACTTC. This gives the protein CASSSARGTGSYEQYF. J is TRBJ2-7 and V is TRBV5-1; the match to TRBD1 covers 9 bases. The CDR3 length is 16 residues. CDR1 SGHRS and CDR2 YFSETQ come from the germline V gene. With 3 bases clipped from V and 1 base from J, the junction kept 8 bases outside the gene matches. The variable domain in full, with the rest retrieved from reference TRBV5-1 and TRBJ2-7, is KAGVTQTPRYLIKTRGQQVTLSCSPISGHRSVSWYQQTPGQGLQFLFEYFSETQRNKGNFPGRFSGRQFSNSRSEMNVSTLELGDSALYLCASSSARGTGSYEQYFGPGTRLTVT.

The J gene is TRBJ2-1, the V gene TRBV28, with 7 bases fitting TRBD1. The CDR3 extends over 16 amino acids. CDR1 is MDHEN, CDR2 SYDVKM, per germline. With V trimmed by 1 base and J by 3 bases, 6 bases remained unmatched. Written as DNA, the CDR3 is TGTGCCAGCAGTTTATACGACAGGGCACTCTACAATGAGCAGTTCTTC. Residues: CASSLYDRALYNEQFF.

This clonotype occurred many times. The J gene is TRBJ2-1, the V gene TRBV5-1; maybe TRBD2 (6 bases). Germline loops: CDR1 SGHRS, CDR2 YFSETQ. The ends were cut back, 7 bases at V and 0 bases at J, with 14 bases in the middle. The CDR3 has 15 amino acids. DNA for the CDR3: TGCGCCAGCCGCCCCTTAGCGGTCTCCTACAATGAGCAGTTCTTC. Translation gives CASRPLAVSYNEQFF.

Only one count was recorded for this clonotype. This chain uses TRBV3-1 with TRBJ1-5, with no clear D. This CDR3 has 16 residues. Trimming removed 1 base from V and 0 bases from J, with 10 bases in between. Germline CDR1 LGHDT, CDR2 YNNKEL (reference sequence). CDR3: CASSQANSYSNQPQHF. CDR3 bases: TGTGCCAGCAGCCAAGCTAATTCCTATAGCAATCAGCCCCAGCATTTT.

This clonotype was counted a few times. The chain is built from TRBV7-3 and TRBJ2-3; D assignment may be TRBD1 or TRBD2 (5 bases each). The CDR3 loop spans 15 amino acids. Germline values: CDR1 SGHTA, CDR2 FQGTGA. Trimming removed 0 bases from V and 0 bases from J, with 7 bases in between. The CDR3 nucleotides are TGTGCCAGCAGCTTAACCCGGGACAGCACAGATACGCAGTATTTT. Its translation is CASSLTRDSTDTQYF. The variable domain in full, with the rest retrieved from reference TRBV7-3 and TRBJ2-3, is GAGVSQTPSNKVTEKGKYVELRCDPISGHTALYWYRQSLGQGPEFLIYFQGTGAADDSGLPNDRFFAVRPEGSVSTLKIQRTERGDSAVYLCASSLTRDSTDTQYFGPGTRLTVL.

The gene calls are TRBV11-2 and TRBJ1-6, with a weak D call TRBD1 (5 bases). Looked up from germline, CDR1 is SGHAT and CDR2 is FQNNGV. The CDR3 sequence is 15 residues long. V dropped 5 bases and J dropped 12 bases, with 20 bases sitting between them. This CDR3 reads CASSQGTDGLRPLHF. CDR3 in DNA: TGTGCCAGCAGCCAAGGGACCGACGGATTGCGACCCCTCCACTTT.

The rearrangement links TRBV24-1 to TRBJ2-2, with 8 nucleotides matching TRBD1. Losses at the gene ends were 4 bases for V and 11 bases for J; bases not matched to a gene: 11. This CDR3 spans 15 amino acids. Germline loops: CDR1 KGHDR, CDR2 SFDVKD. CDR3 residues: CATSEQGARTGELFF. The CDR3 DNA sequence: TGTGCCACCAGTGAGCAGGGGGCCCGAACGGGAGAGCTGTTTTTT.